Included here is one T cell receptor (beta chain) sequence, with context. Its antigen remains unidentified. Germline CDR1 SGHTS, CDR2 YDEGEE. Deletions cut 2 bases from V and 6 bases from J, with 12 bases between. The CDR3 extends over 14 amino acids. The entry originates in a study of T cell responses to AZD1222 COVID-19 vaccine. In the study overall: Investigators merged groups given second doses at roughly 4 or roughly 12 weeks. General study points: Donors were largely white British and mainly female; clonal diversity was possibly underestimated.

Measured with immunoSEQ multiplex PCR; TCRdb has only the in-frame clones, and not every one. The repertoire includes 90,000 to 150,000 clones, roughly 87% of them detected once, and approximately 1.3% sits in the top ten. This receptor was obtained from an adult in good health. Sequenced here: peripheral blood, sampled on day 0 of AZD1222 vaccination. The genes are TRBV5-8 and TRBJ1-5; weak D call: TRBD1 (5 bases). CDR3 amino acids: CASSLLQGPQPQHF. The CDR3 bases are TGTGCCAGCAGCTTATTGCAGGGTCCTCAGCCCCAGCATTTT.